The source of this TCR beta chain is a study of T-cell memory formation after mild COVID-19. Study-wide results and caveats: For contracting clones, CD4+ ones sat mainly in CM and EM, CD8+ in EMRA.

CDR3 size: 16 residues. Trimming stripped 2 bases from V and 5 bases from J, with 16 bases between. Germline CDR1 LNHNV, CDR2 YYDKDF (reference sequence). As regards this clonotype: The antigen is not known. Possible read error: a much larger clone is one base away.

It was 5'RACE with constant-segment primers that produced the TCR alpha and TCR beta cDNA libraries, which carried sample barcodes and UMIs. MiXCR, applied by TCRdb to the 5' RACE reads, yields one record per CDR3 protein. Of around 210,000 distinct CDR3 sequences in the sample, over 9.5% were seen once. The rearrangement uses TRBV15 and TRBJ2-1; D possibly uses TRBD1 or TRBD2 (5 bases each). The sequenced sample consisted of PBMCs or a T cell subset sorted from them (not recorded which). This TCR was recovered from a man in his late teens or twenties who had mild COVID-19 (a few samples of this study predate the infection). Cell type and time point are not known. The CDR3 reads CATSRYLRGEDNEQFF. DNA of the CDR3: TGTGCCACCAGCAGATACCTGAGGGGCGAGGACAATGAGCAGTTCTTC.